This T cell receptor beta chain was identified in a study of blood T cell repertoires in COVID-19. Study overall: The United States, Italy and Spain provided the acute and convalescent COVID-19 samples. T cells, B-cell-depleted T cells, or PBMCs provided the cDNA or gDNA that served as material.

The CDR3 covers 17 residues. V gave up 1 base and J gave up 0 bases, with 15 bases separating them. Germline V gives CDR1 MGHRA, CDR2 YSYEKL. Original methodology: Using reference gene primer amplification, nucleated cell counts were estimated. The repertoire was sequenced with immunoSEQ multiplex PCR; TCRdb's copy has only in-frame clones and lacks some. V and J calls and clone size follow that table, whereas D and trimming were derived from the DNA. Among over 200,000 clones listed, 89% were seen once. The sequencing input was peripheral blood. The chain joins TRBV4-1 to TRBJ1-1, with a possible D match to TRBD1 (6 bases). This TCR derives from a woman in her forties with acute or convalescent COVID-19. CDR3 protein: CASSQGLLRGLNTEAFF. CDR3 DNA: TGCGCCAGCAGCCAAGGCCTACTAAGGGGGTTGAACACTGAAGCTTTCTTT.